These T cell receptor beta chains were read from a single sample in a study of CD8+CD57+ T cells in acquired aplastic anemia. TCRdb fed the reads into MiXCR, producing one record per CDR3 protein. The sample comprises hundreds of thousands of distinct CDR3 sequences, more than 25% of which are singletons, and nearly 0.85% rests with the top ten. Sample: sorted CD4+, CD8+, or CD8+CD57+ T cells (not recorded which) from PBMCs. The receptors originated from a human donor with aplastic anemia. Both conserved end residues are part of each CDR3. D genes are given only for firm matches. The size of a clone is reported for some rows only, either as once, few or many, or as a class for expanded clones.

>TRBD1|TRBJ1-2|TRBV10-3|few
CASRYRQGVYGYTF
TGTGCCAGCAGATACCGACAGGGCGTCTATGGCTACACCTTC
>.|TRBJ2-2|TRBV2|.
CASSELGGGGTGELFF
TGTGCCAGCAGTGAACTGGGGGGAGGTGGTACCGGGGAGCTGTTTTTT
>TRBD1|TRBJ2-2|TRBV15|.
CATSRETGVTGELFF
TGTGCCACCAGCAGAGAAACAGGGGTAACCGGGGAGCTGTTTTTT
>TRBD1|TRBJ1-5|TRBV20-1|few
CSDQGQGANQPQHF
TGCAGTGATCAGGGACAGGGCGCAAATCAGCCCCAGCATTTT
>TRBD2|TRBJ2-1|TRBV11-2|few
CASSLVSVRSGGRNEQFF
TGTGCCAGCAGCTTAGTGTCGGTCCGGAGCGGGGGGCGAAATGAGCAGTTCTTC
>.|TRBJ1-2|TRBV20-1|once
CSARQTGLDYGYTF
TGCAGTGCTAGACAAACAGGGTTGGACTATGGCTACACCTTC
>TRBD2|TRBJ2-1|TRBV7-8|.
CASSPTTSGSYNEQFF
TGTGCCAGCAGCCCTACCACTAGCGGGAGCTACAATGAGCAGTTCTTC
>.|TRBJ1-4|TRBV7-2|.
CASSLQGTTNEKLFF
TGTGCCAGCAGCTTGCAGGGGACAACTAATGAAAAACTGTTTTTT
>.|TRBJ2-7|TRBV2|.
CASATHQPQQYF
TGTGCCAGCGCGACTCATCAGCCCCAGCAGTACTTC
>.|TRBJ1-2|TRBV9|many
CASSLDTGLDYGYTF
TGTGCCAGCAGCTTAGACACAGGGTTGGACTATGGCTACACCTTC
>.|TRBJ1-6|TRBV5-1|.
CASSSSTQGSSSYNSPLHF
TGCGCCAGCAGCTCGTCGACCCAGGGGTCCAGCTCCTATAATTCACCCCTCCACTTT
>TRBD2|TRBJ2-3|TRBV2|many
CASSVRLAETDTQYF
TGTGCCAGCAGTGTAAGACTAGCGGAAACAGATACGCAGTATTTT
>TRBD1|TRBJ2-7|TRBV29-1|.
CSVEGGQGYEQYF
TGCAGCGTTGAAGGTGGACAGGGGTACGAGCAGTACTTC
>.|TRBJ1-2|TRBV5-8|many
CASSLGGGRRDGYTF
TGTGCCAGCAGCTTGGGCGGGGGGCGCAGGGATGGCTACACCTTC
>.|TRBJ2-7|TRBV2|.
CASTGRGVYEQYF
TGTGCCAGCACGGGCAGGGGGGTCTACGAGCAGTACTTC
>.|TRBJ2-7|TRBV29-1|few
CSVEEDGRAMNEQYF
TGCAGCGTTGAAGAGGACGGGAGAGCCATGAACGAGCAGTACTTC
>.|TRBJ2-5|TRBV20-1|few
CSAQDLQETQYF
TGCAGTGCTCAGGACCTACAAGAGACCCAGTACTTC
>TRBD1|TRBJ1-6|TRBV7-8|.
CANSLDRAGSPLHF
TGTGCCAACAGCCTAGACAGGGCGGGCTCACCCCTCCACTTT
>.|TRBJ2-1|TRBV10-1|few
CASSPLPLLVGVSREQFF
TGCGCCAGCAGCCCACTCCCCCTCCTGGTGGGAGTGTCGCGGGAGCAGTTCTTC
>TRBD2|TRBJ2-5|TRBV7-2|.
CASSLAMPPGGERETQYF
TGTGCCAGCAGCTTAGCGATGCCCCCGGGAGGGGAGAGGGAGACCCAGTACTTC
>TRBD1|TRBJ2-7|TRBV4-1|many
CASSQDQGGHTYEQYF
TGCGCCAGCAGCCAAGATCAAGGGGGCCATACCTACGAGCAGTACTTC
>.|TRBJ2-1|TRBV5-1|few
CASSDSANSYNEQFF
TGCGCCAGCAGCGATAGCGCCAACTCCTACAATGAGCAGTTCTTC
>.|TRBJ2-7|TRBV10-2|many
CASSESFEQYF
TGCGCCAGCAGTGAGTCGTTCGAGCAGTACTTC
>.|TRBJ1-3|TRBV9|once
CASSALEGFVGNTIYF
TGTGCCAGCAGCGCCCTTGAGGGATTCGTTGGAAACACCATATATTTT
>.|TRBJ2-7|TRBV18|.
CASSPKKYEQYF
TGTGCCAGCTCACCGAAGAAGTACGAGCAGTACTTC
>.|TRBJ2-3|TRBV6-1|.
CASRDSSTDTQYF
TGTGCCAGCAGGGACAGTTCCACAGATACGCAGTATTTT
>TRBD2|TRBJ2-4|TRBV9|.
CASSVDPASGAGNIQYF
TGTGCCAGCAGCGTAGACCCAGCTAGCGGGGCCGGAAACATTCAGTACTTC
>.|TRBJ1-3|TRBV5-1|.
CASSLATGDSGNTIYF
TGCGCCAGCAGCTTGGCGACAGGAGACTCTGGAAACACCATATATTTT
>.|TRBJ2-1|TRBV9|.
CASKDLEGLYNEQFF
TGTGCCAGCAAAGACCTGGAGGGCCTCTACAATGAGCAGTTCTTC
>.|TRBJ2-1|TRBV12-3/TRBV12-4|few
CASSRLTGQGGNEQFF
TGTGCCAGCAGTAGACTGACAGGGCAGGGGGGCAATGAGCAGTTCTTC
>TRBD1|TRBJ2-3|TRBV13|.
CASSLGPRGLRADTQYF
TGTGCCAGCAGTTTAGGCCCTAGGGGGCTGCGGGCAGATACGCAGTATTTT
>TRBD1|TRBJ2-1|TRBV15|few
CATSRTQGQRTHNEQFF
TGTGCCACCAGCAGAACCCAGGGACAGAGAACTCACAATGAGCAGTTCTTC
>TRBD1|TRBJ1-2|TRBV20-1|many
CSARDPDRGVGYTF
TGCAGTGCTAGAGATCCGGACAGGGGAGTTGGCTACACCTTC
>.|TRBJ2-2|TRBV20-1|.
CSASRGLQTGELFF
TGCAGTGCTAGTCGGGGGCTACAAACCGGGGAGCTGTTTTTT
>TRBD1|TRBJ1-4|TRBV2|many
CASKSGQGEKLFF
TGTGCCAGCAAATCGGGACAGGGGGAGAAACTGTTTTTT
>.|TRBJ1-6|TRBV7-2|.
CASSHPRYNSPLHF
TGTGCCAGCAGCCATCCCAGGTATAATTCACCCCTCCACTTT
>TRBD1|TRBJ2-5|TRBV13|.
CASRPQGTQETQYF
TGTGCCAGCAGACCACAGGGGACCCAAGAGACCCAGTACTTC
>.|TRBJ2-3|TRBV25-1|.
CASSELGGVTQYF
TGTGCCAGCAGTGAATTAGGTGGCGTGACGCAGTATTTT
>.|TRBJ1-2|TRBV7-2|many
CASSFIQGEGYTF
TGTGCCAGCAGCTTCATACAGGGAGAAGGCTACACCTTC
>.|TRBJ1-4|TRBV29-1|few
CSACVDRAGGNCFF
.
>TRBD1|TRBJ1-1|TRBV9|.
CASSAATGAEAFF
TGTGCCAGCAGCGCAGCGACAGGGGCTGAAGCTTTCTTT
>TRBD1|TRBJ2-3|TRBV11-1|few
CASSFNRGHADTQYF
TGTGCCAGCAGCTTCAACAGGGGCCATGCAGATACGCAGTATTTT
>TRBD2|TRBJ2-5|TRBV10-3|.
CAISPGGRQETQYF
TGTGCCATCAGCCCGGGCGGGAGACAAGAGACCCAGTACTTC
>.|TRBJ1-6|TRBV25-1|few
CARSVGILYNSPLHF
TGTGCCCGCAGCGTGGGAATATTGTATAATTCACCCCTCCACTTT
>.|TRBJ2-3|TRBV25-1|.
CASDEGTTIADTQYF
TGTGCCAGCGATGAAGGGACGACGATCGCCGATACGCAGTATTTT
>TRBD1|TRBJ1-6|TRBV5-6|many
CASSLWTGGNSPLHF
TGTGCCAGCAGCTTGTGGACAGGGGGTAATTCACCCCTCCACTTT
>.|TRBJ1-2|TRBV10-3|many
CAISPQDSNGYTF
TGTGCCATCAGTCCACAGGACTCGAATGGCTACACCTTC
>TRBD2|TRBJ2-3|TRBV20-1|few
CSARAYTSGKSDTQYF
TGCAGTGCTAGAGCCTACACTAGCGGGAAATCTGATACGCAGTATTTT
>.|TRBJ1-5|TRBV20-1|many
CSASPRGSNQPQHF
TGCAGTGCTAGCCCAAGGGGTAGCAATCAGCCCCAGCATTTT
>.|TRBJ2-7|TRBV7-2|.
CASTQGSHEQYF
TGTGCCAGCACCCAGGGGAGCCACGAGCAGTACTTC
>TRBD1|TRBJ1-3|TRBV12-3/TRBV12-4|.
CASSLVRGLGNTIYF
TGTGCCAGCAGTTTAGTCAGGGGGCTTGGAAACACCATATATTTT
>.|TRBJ1-2|TRBV3-1|.
CASSQQAMGTGYTF
TGTGCCAGCAGCCAACAGGCGATGGGGACTGGCTACACCTTC
>.|TRBJ2-7|TRBV4-3|.
CASSQGMTGSYEQYF
TGCGCCAGCAGCCAAGGCATGACGGGCTCCTACGAGCAGTACTTC
>TRBD1|TRBJ1-6|TRBV7-2|many
CASSPRQGANSPLHF
TGTGCCAGCAGCCCCCGACAGGGGGCAAACTCACCCCTCCACTTT
>TRBD1|TRBJ2-7|TRBV6-2/TRBV6-3|.
CASSQGQAIPYEQYF
TGTGCCAGCAGCCAAGGACAGGCCATCCCCTACGAGCAGTACTTC